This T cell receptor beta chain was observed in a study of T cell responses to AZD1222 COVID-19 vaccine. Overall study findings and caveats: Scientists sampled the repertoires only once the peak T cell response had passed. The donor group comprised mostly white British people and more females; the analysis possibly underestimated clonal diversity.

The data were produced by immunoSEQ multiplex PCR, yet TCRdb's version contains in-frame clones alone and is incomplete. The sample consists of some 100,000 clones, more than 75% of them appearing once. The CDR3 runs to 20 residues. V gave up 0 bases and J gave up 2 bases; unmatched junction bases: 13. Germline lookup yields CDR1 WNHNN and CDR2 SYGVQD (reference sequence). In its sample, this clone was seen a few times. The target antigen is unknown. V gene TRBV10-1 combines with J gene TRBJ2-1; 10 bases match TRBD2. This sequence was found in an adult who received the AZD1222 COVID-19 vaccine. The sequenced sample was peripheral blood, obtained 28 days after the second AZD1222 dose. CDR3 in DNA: TGCGCCAGCAGTGAGTCGGTGATGCCTAGCGGGAGAGACGCCTACAATGAGCAGTTCTTC. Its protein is CASSESVMPSGRDAYNEQFF.